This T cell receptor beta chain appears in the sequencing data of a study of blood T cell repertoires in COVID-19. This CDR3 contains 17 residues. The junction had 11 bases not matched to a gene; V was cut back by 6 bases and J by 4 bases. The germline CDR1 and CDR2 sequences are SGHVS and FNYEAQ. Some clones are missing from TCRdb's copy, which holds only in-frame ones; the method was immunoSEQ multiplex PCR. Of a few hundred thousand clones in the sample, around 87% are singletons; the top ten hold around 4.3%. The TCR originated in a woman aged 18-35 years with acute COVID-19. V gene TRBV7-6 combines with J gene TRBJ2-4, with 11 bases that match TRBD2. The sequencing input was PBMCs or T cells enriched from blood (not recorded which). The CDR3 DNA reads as TGTGCCAGCAGTTCGCGGCTAGCGGGAGGTGGGAAAAACATTCAGTACTTC. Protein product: CASSSRLAGGGKNIQYF.